A single sample gave rise to the 30 T cell receptor beta chains below, sequenced in a study of tumor and adjacent non-tumor tissue in lung cancer. TCRbeta libraries were built with three rounds of nested PCR, modified from ARM-PCR. TCRdb passed the multiplex PCR reads through MiXCR, listing each CDR3 protein once. There are roughly 220,000 distinct CDR3 sequences in the sample; about 71% occur only once, and under 30% lies in the top ten. The template was RNA from unsorted bulk tissue. Input material: lung tumor tissue. The receptors here all came from a man aged 55-75 years with non-small cell lung cancer.

Note on this clonotype: A much larger clone is a single base away; this may be a read error. The V and J genes are TRBV19 and TRBJ1-5; TRBD1 is a possible D gene (5 bases). CDR3 size: 17 residues. CDR1 and CDR2 from the germline V gene are LNHDA and SQIVND (reference sequence). The CDR3 loop is CANSGQGLTKGNQPQHF. CDR3 in DNA: TGTGCCAATAGTGGGCAGGGCCTAACTAAAGGCAATCAGCCCCAGCATTTT.

As to this clonotype: A read error may produce the germline difference seen at one junction end. The chain joins TRBV11-3 to TRBJ2-1; D may be TRBD1 (5 bases). The CDR3 runs 13 residues. From germline, CDR1 is SGHNT and CDR2 YENEEA. The CDR3 region is CASSFISDNEQFF. CDR3 nucleotides: TGTGCCAGCAGCTTCATCTCGGACAACGAGCAGTTCTTC.

About this clonotype: This may stem from a read error, because a much larger clone lies one nucleotide away. The gene calls are TRBV20-1 and TRBJ1-2, with 7 bases aligning to TRBD1. Germline assignment: CDR1 DFQATT and CDR2 SNEGSKA (reference sequence). CDR3 length: 12 residues. As DNA, the CDR3 is TGCAGGGGGACAGCGGATAACTATGGCTACACCTTC. As protein: CRGTADNYGYTF.

The J gene is TRBJ2-7, the V gene TRBV29-1, with TRBD2 matching 9 bases. Germline lookup yields CDR1 SQVTM and CDR2 ANQGSEA. CDR3 length: 13 amino acids. CDR3 in amino acids: CSAGGVGTPEQYF. CDR3 sequence (DNA): TGCAGTGCGGGAGGGGTGGGAACCCCCGAGCAGTACTTC.

The chain combines TRBV12-3 or TRBV12-4 with TRBJ2-5, with D possibly TRBD1 on 5 matching bases. The CDR3 is made up of 14 amino acids. V was trimmed by 2 bases and J by 3 bases, leaving 10 bases between them. CDR3: CASSLSQGKETQYF. In DNA, the CDR3 is TGTGCCAGCAGTTTATCCCAGGGTAAAGAGACCCAGTACTTC.

Details on this clonotype: The CDR3 end shows no conserved phenylalanine or tryptophan, and so a read error is likely. The chain is built from TRBV4-2 and TRBJ1-5; the D gene is possibly TRBD1 (6 bases). CDR3 length: 16 residues. The ends were cut back, 0 bases at V and 0 bases at J, with 9 bases in the middle. Germline-derived CDR1 and CDR2 are LGHNA and YNFKEQ. CDR3 sequence (DNA): TGTGCCAGCAGCCAAGAGCCAGGGGATAGCAATCAGCCCCAGCATCTT. Its protein product is CASSQEPGDSNQPQHL.

This chain uses TRBV11-2 with TRBJ2-2, with 9 nucleotides matching TRBD2. Germline assignment: CDR1 SGHAT and CDR2 FQNNGV. The CDR3 contains 15 residues. Germline trimming cut 6 bases from V and 7 bases from J; bases unmatched to any gene: 9. CDR3 residues: CASSSSGEAIGELFF. CDR3 in DNA: TGTGCCAGCAGTTCTAGCGGGGAGGCTATCGGGGAGCTGTTTTTT.

A note on this clonotype: A junction boundary mismatches the germline segment, possibly from a read error. The chain carries TRBV11-2 and TRBJ2-7; 8 bases fit TRBD2. Germline CDR1 and CDR2: SGHAT and FQNNGV. This CDR3 has 16 residues. CDR3 nucleotide sequence: TGTGCCAGCAATTACCTAGGGGGGACTAGATTCTACGATCAGTACTTC. Residues: CASNYLGGTRFYDQYF.

Comment on this clonotype: The junction and the germline gene differ at one end; a read error may be behind it. The chain recombines TRBV6-5 with TRBJ2-1; D possibly corresponds to TRBD2 (6 bases). The J call may be faulty, since TRBJ2-7 better matches the DNA end. This CDR3 contains 14 residues. Germline V lookup: CDR1 MNHEY, CDR2 SVGAGI. Written as DNA, the CDR3 is TGTGACAGCAGTTATAGGGCGGGGATCAATGAGCAGTACTTC. Protein: CDSSYRAGINEQYF.

The rearrangement joins TRBV14 to TRBJ1-2, with 9 bases fitting TRBD1. The CDR3 extends over 17 amino acids. Germline V gives CDR1 SGHDN, CDR2 FVKESK. V lost 4 bases, J lost 2 bases, and 11 bases stayed unmatched. The CDR3, as DNA: TGTGCCAGCAGCCCTCCGGGACAGGGTGGAAAAAACTATGGCTACACCTTC. Translation gives CASSPPGQGGKNYGYTF.

This clonotype was detected a few times. V usage is TRBV28 and J usage is TRBJ2-3; 7 positions agree with TRBD2. V was clipped by 1 base and J by 5 bases; unmatched bases: 3. The CDR3 length is 14 residues. Per the germline V gene, CDR1 is MDHEN and CDR2 is SYDVKM. The CDR3 region is CASSLLRGRDTQYF. In DNA, the CDR3 is TGTGCCAGCAGTTTATTGCGGGGGAGAGATACGCAGTATTTT.

This clonotype was counted between two and nine times. The CDR3 DNA follows: TGTGCCAGCAGCTGGGACGGACAAAGCACAGATACGCAGTATTTT. This sequence encodes CASSWDGQSTDTQYF. The chain has TRBV6-6 and TRBJ2-3; D may match TRBD1 or TRBD2 (5 bases each). Trimming removed 6 bases at V and 0 bases at J, with 13 bases between. CDR1 MNHNY and CDR2 SVGAGI come from the germline V gene (reference sequence). This CDR3 region has 15 residues.

Worth noting for this clonotype: Since a much larger clone is just one base distant, this may be a read error. This chain connects TRBV6-1 to TRBJ2-1; D gene uncertain. This CDR3 has 13 residues. The germline CDR1 and CDR2 sequences are MNHNS and SASEGT. This chain's CDR3 is CTSSGQANNEQFF. CDR3 bases: TGTACCAGCAGTGGGCAGGCTAACAATGAGCAGTTCTTC.

The V call is TRBV20-1, the J call TRBJ2-3, with TRBD2 matching over 12 bases. J lost 5 bases, V lost 6 bases, and 9 bases had no gene match. Germline V gene data show CDR1 as DFQATT and CDR2 as SNEGSKA (reference sequence). The CDR3 spans 15 residues. The CDR3 DNA follows: TGCAGTGCCTTGACTAGCGGGGGAGGTTTAGATACGCAGTATTTT. The encoded protein is CSALTSGGGLDTQYF.

In the case of this clonotype: One base away lies a much larger clone, so this may be a sequencing read error. This chain uses TRBV6-6 with TRBJ2-7; D perhaps matches TRBD2 (6 bases). Trimming left V 9 bases short and J 1 base short, with 10 bases between. Germline CDR1 is MNHNY and CDR2 is SVGAGI (reference sequence). The CDR3 contains 12 residues. The CDR3 loop is CAREGSSYEQYF. The CDR3 region has the DNA TGTGCCAGGGAGGGGTCTTCCTACGAGCAGTACTTC.

Comments on this clonotype: At one end the junction does not follow the germline gene, possibly because of a read error. The J gene is TRBJ2-1, the V gene TRBV12-5; 7 bases agree with TRBD1. The germline CDR1 and CDR2 sequences are LGHNT and FRNRAP. The CDR3 has 17 amino acids. The CDR3 bases are TGTGCTAGTGCTTTGCCTATCAGGGGGAAAACCTACAATGAGCAGTTCTTC. Its protein is CASALPIRGKTYNEQFF.

This clonotype showed up just once. The J gene is TRBJ1-5, the V gene TRBV12-3 or TRBV12-4; D not certain. Trimming pared 10 bases from V and 8 bases from J, leaving 15 bases between. This CDR3 spans 12 amino acids. CDR3 nucleotide sequence: TGTGCCACTAGTTTAGCCTTTAAGCCCCAGCATTTT. Amino acids: CATSLAFKPQHF.

This chain joins TRBV20-1 and TRBJ1-4, with D tentatively TRBD1 (5 bases). From germline, CDR1 is DFQATT and CDR2 SNEGSKA (reference sequence). This CDR3 comprises 15 residues. V lost 7 bases and J 4 bases, leaving 19 bases between the germline ends. In DNA, the CDR3 is TGCAGTGTTATCAATACCGAGACAGTTAATGAAAAACTGTTTTTT. Amino acid sequence: CSVINTETVNEKLFF.

For this clonotype: One junction end disagrees with the germline gene, perhaps due to a read error. V and J are TRBV29-1 and TRBJ2-7, with a weak D call TRBD1 (5 bases). The CDR3 is 13 amino acids. Germline loops: CDR1 SQVTM, CDR2 ANQGSEA. DNA of the CDR3: TGCAGCGCCCGACGAGTGGGGCCCTACGTGCAGTACTTC. This codes for CSARRVGPYVQYF.

Regarding this clonotype: This may come from a read error, since a much larger clone is one base off. For the CDR3, the DNA is TGTGCCACCAGCAGACAGCGAGAGAAATCACCCCTCCACTTT. Translation: CATSRQREKSPLHF. V is TRBV15 and J is TRBJ1-6; D is unclear. CDR1 is LNHNV, CDR2 YYDKDF, per germline (reference sequence). Trimming removed 2 bases from V and 10 bases from J, with 12 bases in between. The CDR3 is 14 amino acids.

The V and J genes are TRBV6-5 and TRBJ1-1, with D unresolved. The CDR3 consists of 14 residues. CDR1 and CDR2 (germline): MNHEY, SVGAGI. Deletions cut 5 bases from V and 1 base from J, with 11 bases between. The CDR3 loop reads CASSATIRNTEAFF. The DNA for the CDR3 is TGTGCCAGCAGTGCGACAATCCGGAACACTGAAGCTTTCTTT.

The chain recombines TRBV6-6 with TRBJ1-2; D is uncertain. This CDR3 spans 12 amino acids. Germline V lookup: CDR1 MNHNY, CDR2 SVGAGI (reference sequence). The CDR3 nucleotides are TGTGTCAACCGAGAACAGAACTATGGCTACACCTTC. This sequence encodes CVNREQNYGYTF.

This clonotype came up a few times. This sequence may be a read error, since a much larger clone differs from it by one base. The CDR3 nucleotides are TGTGCCAGCAGTTTGGGCAGAGTGGCCACTTACGAGCAGTACTTC. Translation gives CASSLGRVATYEQYF. This rearrangement joins TRBV12-3 or TRBV12-4 to TRBJ2-7; D is ambiguous. Trimming stripped 3 bases from V and 4 bases from J, with 16 bases between. The CDR3 contains 15 residues.

There are a few counts of this clonotype. Given the absence of the conserved phenylalanine or tryptophan at the CDR3 end, a read error is likely. The rearrangement links TRBV6-5 to TRBJ2-7; possibly TRBD1 or TRBD2 for D (5 bases each). The CDR3 runs to 15 residues. Germline V gene data show CDR1 as MNHEY and CDR2 as SVGAGI. Trimming left V 9 bases short and J 3 bases short, with 21 bases between. DNA of the CDR3: TGTGCCAGAGGTAATGGGGGAGTCACTCGCTACGAGCAGTACTTA. The encoded protein is CARGNGGVTRYEQYL.

In its sample, this clonotype was seen many times. The chain couples TRBV6-1 to TRBJ2-5, with D perhaps being TRBD1 or TRBD2 (6 bases each). CDR1 MNHNS and CDR2 SASEGT come from the germline V gene. The CDR3 has 13 amino acids. With 5 bases removed from V and 4 bases from J, the gap between germline ends came to 11 bases. The CDR3 DNA reads as TGTGCCAGCAGTTGGGGGGCCGGAGAGACCCAGTACTTC. It codes for CASSWGAGETQYF.

This clonotype showed up many times. The CDR3 here is CASSPGRRSYEQYF. The CDR3 DNA reads TGTGCCAGCAGCCCGGGACGGCGATCCTACGAGCAGTACTTC. V gene TRBV11-1 combines with J gene TRBJ2-7, with D perhaps TRBD1 or TRBD2 (5 bases each). The CDR3 is made up of 14 amino acids. Germline assignment: CDR1 SGHAT and CDR2 FQDESV (reference sequence). V was pared by 5 bases and J by 1 base, with 12 bases between. The entire variable domain, with the rest obtained from reference TRBV11-1 and TRBJ2-7, is as follows: EAEVAQSPRYKITEKSQAVAFWCDPISGHATLYWYRQILGQGPELLVQFQDESVVDDSQLPKDRFSAERLKGVDSTLKIQPAELGDSAMYLCASSPGRRSYEQYFGPGTRLTVT.

This clonotype showed up many times. The chain couples TRBV20-1 to TRBJ1-1; no firm D call. The germline V gene has CDR1 DFQATT and CDR2 SNEGSKA (reference sequence). There are 14 residues in the CDR3. V shed 2 bases and J shed 0 bases, with 10 bases lying between them. The CDR3 bases are TGCAGTGCTAGAAACCCGACTGTGAACACTGAAGCTTTCTTT. As protein: CSARNPTVNTEAFF.

This clonotype was seen at least ten times. V usage is TRBV6-1 and J usage is TRBJ2-7; 9 bases agree with TRBD1. CDR3 length: 12 residues. The junction had 1 base not matched to a gene; V was cut back by 8 bases and J by 2 bases. Looked up from germline, CDR1 is MNHNS and CDR2 is SASEGT. This CDR3 is CASGTGTYEQYF. CDR3 sequence (DNA): TGTGCCAGCGGGACAGGGACCTACGAGCAGTACTTC.

A word on this clonotype: One end of the junction varies from germline; a read error may be responsible. The chain carries TRBV28 and TRBJ2-5, with 7 bases fitting TRBD2. CDR1 is MDHEN, CDR2 SYDVKM, per germline. This CDR3 is built from 14 residues. For the CDR3, the DNA is TGTGCCACCCTTGTCGGGAGGCTCCAAGAGACCCACTACTTC. Translated: CATLVGRLQETHYF.

Remarks on this clonotype: The conserved phenylalanine or tryptophan is not found at the CDR3 terminus, so this likely reflects a read error. The CDR3 region has the DNA TGCGCCAGCAGCCAAGATCAGGGTTCGAAGCAGTACTAC. Translation: CASSQDQGSKQYY. V usage is TRBV4-1 and J usage is TRBJ2-7; possible D gene TRBD1, 5 bases. CDR3 length: 13 amino acids. The V gene's germline CDR1 is MGHRA and CDR2 YSYEKL. Trimming removed 0 bases from V and 8 bases from J, with 11 bases in between.